This passage covers 13 T cell receptor beta chains from one sample sequenced in a study of cytomegalovirus exposure and HLA in healthy donors. 60 Vbeta and 13 Jbeta primers were used in PCR. Profiling relied on immunoSEQ multiplex PCR, and the TCRdb table lists in-frame clones only, not all of them. The sample holds 150,000 to 180,000 clones, around 70% seen once. Sequencing input: PBMCs. These receptors came from a man aged 25 to 40 in good health and CMV-seronegative.

The J gene is TRBJ2-4, the V gene TRBV6-6; no clear D gene. The CDR3 runs 13 residues. V was pared by 4 bases and J by 9 bases, with 13 bases between. Germline loops: CDR1 MNHNY, CDR2 SVGAGI (reference sequence). The CDR3 nucleotides are TGTGCCAGCAGTTCTGAGAGTAATACCATTCAGTACTTC. As protein: CASSSESNTIQYF.

This clone appeared a few times. This chain uses TRBV7-9 with TRBJ2-1; 12 bases line up with TRBD2. The CDR3 spans 18 residues. V shed 3 bases and J 7 bases; nucleotides not matched to a gene: 13. CDR1 SEHNR and CDR2 FQNEAQ come from the germline V gene (reference sequence). This CDR3 reads CASSFTDLGLAGSNEQFF. The CDR3 region has the DNA TGTGCCAGCAGCTTTACAGACCTTGGACTAGCGGGGTCGAATGAGCAGTTCTTC.

This chain joins TRBV4-2 and TRBJ1-3; weak D call: TRBD1 (6 bases). With 5 bases removed from V and 1 base from J, the gap between germline ends came to 12 bases. The CDR3 extends over 15 amino acids. Looked up from germline, CDR1 is LGHNA and CDR2 is YNFKEQ. The CDR3 DNA follows: TGTGCCAGCAGCATACCGGGACAATCTGGAAACACCATATATTTT. Translated, it gives CASSIPGQSGNTIYF.

The chain is built from TRBV5-1 and TRBJ2-3; TRBD2 matches at 7 bases. The germline V gene encodes CDR1 SGHRS and CDR2 YFSETQ. Germline trimming cut 0 bases from V and 3 bases from J; bases unmatched to any gene: 4. This CDR3 is 15 amino acids long. Written as DNA, the CDR3 is TGCGCCAGCAGCTTGGAGGGGAGGGGTACAGATACGCAGTATTTT. The encoded protein is CASSLEGRGTDTQYF.

The V call is TRBV4-3, the J call TRBJ2-2; unclear D gene. V gave up 4 bases and J gave up 5 bases, with 8 bases separating them. The germline V gene has CDR1 LGHNA and CDR2 YSLEER. CDR3 length equals 13 residues. CDR3 sequence: CASSPTLTGELFF. The DNA for the CDR3 is TGCGCCAGCAGCCCGACACTTACCGGGGAGCTGTTTTTT.

This sequence joins TRBV28 and TRBJ1-5; TRBD1 is a possible D gene (5 bases). CDR1 MDHEN and CDR2 SYDVKM come from the germline V gene. V dropped 2 bases and J dropped 4 bases, with 18 bases sitting between them. The CDR3 is 17 residues long. In DNA, the CDR3 is TGTGCCAGCAGTTTAAGGGTTCTGTACAGGCTGAATCAGCCCCAGCATTTT. Its protein is CASSLRVLYRLNQPQHF.

The chain couples TRBV4-2 to TRBJ2-5, with D possibly being TRBD2 (5 bases). V lost 0 bases to trimming and J lost 7 bases, with 18 bases between them. The CDR3 consists of 16 residues. The germline CDR1 and CDR2 sequences are LGHNA and YNFKEQ. DNA for the CDR3: TGTGCCAGCAGCCAAGATGCTAGCACCGGGGTTGGGACCCAGTACTTC. Protein: CASSQDASTGVGTQYF.

The chain employs TRBV28 and TRBJ1-2, with TRBD1 matching 7 bases. After removal of 3 bases from V and 2 bases from J, the junction contained 18 bases not matched to a gene. CDR3 length: 19 residues. Looked up from germline, CDR1 is MDHEN and CDR2 is SYDVKM. CDR3 nucleotide sequence: TGTGCCAGCAGTTTTCCTTCTAGGGACAGAGGGGCTGCCAACTATGGCTACACCTTC. It translates to CASSFPSRDRGAANYGYTF.

CDR3 coding DNA: TGCGCCAGCAGCTTGGAGGTCCCGCACGGGAACTCTGGAAACACCATATATTTT. Amino acids: CASSLEVPHGNSGNTIYF. The chain combines TRBV5-1 with TRBJ1-3; D call uncertain. The CDR3 is 18 amino acids. V dropped 0 bases and J dropped 0 bases, with 16 bases sitting between them. Germline CDR1 and CDR2: SGHRS and YFSETQ.

The chain uses TRBV5-1 and TRBJ2-7, with 7 bases that match TRBD1. V was pared by 4 bases and J by 3 bases, with 10 bases of the junction left unmatched. Per the germline V gene, CDR1 is SGHRS and CDR2 is YFSETQ. The CDR3 loop spans 15 amino acids. This CDR3 reads CASSLRTGQVYEQYF. CDR3 DNA sequence: TGCGCCAGCAGCCTACGGACAGGCCAAGTCTACGAGCAGTACTTC.

The rearrangement joins TRBV6-5 to TRBJ2-7; tentatively, D is TRBD2 (6 bases). The CDR3 is 12 residues long. Germline V lookup: CDR1 MNHEY, CDR2 SVGAGI. V gave up 6 bases and J gave up 7 bases, with 13 bases separating them. CDR3 region: CASSRGVGEQYF. The CDR3 DNA sequence: TGTGCCAGCAGCCGCGGGGTGGGGGAGCAGTACTTC.

The chain uses TRBV6-6 and TRBJ2-7; 8 bases align to TRBD1. Germline CDR1 reads MNHNY; CDR2 reads SVGAGI (reference sequence). The V and J ends lost 5 bases and 1 base, in that order; junction bases with no gene match: 7. The CDR3 spans 15 residues. The CDR3 DNA is TGTGCCAGCAGTCACGGGACAGGACCTTCCTACGAGCAGTACTTC. Translating it yields CASSHGTGPSYEQYF.

The genes are TRBV28 and TRBJ1-4; TRBD1 might be the D (5 bases). Trimming took off 7 bases at V and 3 bases at J, with 12 bases between the two ends. Germline V lookup: CDR1 MDHEN, CDR2 SYDVKM. The CDR3 spans 14 residues. CDR3 amino acids: CASTQTEPNEKLFF. CDR3 sequence (DNA): TGTGCCAGCACCCAGACAGAACCTAATGAAAAACTGTTTTTT.